This passage covers 2 T cell receptor beta chains from one sample sequenced in a study of beta chain features in type 1 diabetes. The investigators reverse transcribed all of the isolated RNA, so they sequenced expressed TCRB transcripts. The method was immunoSEQ multiplex PCR; TCRdb's version includes in-frame clones alone and lacks a portion of them. Of about 150,000 clones in the sample, around a tenth were seen once. The sequenced sample was central memory CD4+ T cells from blood. The source of these receptors is a man in his late teens or twenties in good health.

This clone was detected only a few times. The J gene is TRBJ1-5, the V gene TRBV28; a weak D match, TRBD1 (6 bases). V was clipped by 8 bases and J by 2 bases, with 22 bases between them. The germline gives CDR1 MDHEN, CDR2 SYDVKM. The length of the CDR3 is 17 residues. CDR3 protein: CASGTHQQGHGNQPQHF. The CDR3 nucleotides read TGTGCCAGCGGCACGCATCAACAGGGACATGGCAATCAGCCCCAGCATTTT. The whole variable domain, remainder taken from reference TRBV28 and TRBJ1-5, is DVKVTQSSRYLVKRTGEKVFLECVQDMDHENMFWYRQDPGLGLRLIYFSYDVKMKEKGDIPEGYSVSREKKERFSLILESASTNQTSMYLCASGTHQQGHGNQPQHFGDGTRLSIL.

This clone was observed a single time. V gene TRBV2 combines with J gene TRBJ1-2; tentatively, D is TRBD1 (5 bases). The CDR3 totals 14 residues. The V and J ends lost 4 bases and 0 bases respectively, with 9 bases between them. Germline loops: CDR1 SNHLY, CDR2 FYNNEI. CDR3 in amino acids: CASSGTRANYGYTF. In DNA, the CDR3 is TGTGCCAGCAGTGGGACAAGAGCTAACTATGGCTACACCTTC.